The 11 T cell receptor beta chains below all came from one sample that was sequenced in a study of T-cell memory formation after mild COVID-19. TCRdb reprocessed the 5' RACE reads via MiXCR and lists one record per CDR3 protein. The table records 580,000 or so distinct CDR3 sequences, 17% of them present only once. The specimen sequenced was PBMCs or a T cell subset sorted from them (not recorded which). These receptors originate from an adult woman who had mild COVID-19 (a few samples of this study predate the infection). Cell type and time point are not known.

This clonotype has at least ten counts. This chain uses TRBV7-2 with TRBJ2-4, with 8 bases that match TRBD2. CDR1 SGHTA and CDR2 FQGNSA come from the germline V gene. The CDR3 spans 15 residues. Losses at the gene ends were 5 bases for V and 6 bases for J; bases not matched to a gene: 9. CDR3 coding DNA: TGTGCCAGCAGCCCACAAGGGACTAGTGCAAACATTCAGTACTTC. It specifies CASSPQGTSANIQYF.

This clonotype appeared a few times. The rearrangement links TRBV15 to TRBJ2-3; D ambiguous. V was pared by 1 base and J by 5 bases, with 13 bases between. Germline assignment: CDR1 LNHNV and CDR2 YYDKDF (reference sequence). The length of the CDR3 is 15 residues. The DNA for the CDR3 is TGTGCCACCAGCAGAGCTCGCCGGCAAGTAGATACGCAGTATTTT. Protein: CATSRARRQVDTQYF.

The chain combines TRBV6-5 with TRBJ2-6; 8 bases map to TRBD2. From germline, CDR1 is MNHEY and CDR2 SVGAGI. V lost 0 bases to trimming and J lost 0 bases; unmatched junction nucleotides: 4. There are 18 residues in the CDR3. DNA for the CDR3: TGTGCCAGCAGTTACTCAGCGGGAGCCATCTCTGGGGCCAACGTCCTGACTTTC. Translating gives CASSYSAGAISGANVLTF.

The J gene is TRBJ2-1, the V gene TRBV7-9; 14 bases line up with TRBD2. J gave up 8 bases and V 4 bases, and 7 bases lay outside the gene matches. The germline V gene has CDR1 SEHNR and CDR2 FQNEAQ (reference sequence). The CDR3 loop spans 16 amino acids. In DNA form, the CDR3 reads TGTGCCAGCAGCTCGCCGGGACTAGCGGGAGTTGATGAGCAGTTCTTC. This gives the protein CASSSPGLAGVDEQFF.

This clonotype was recorded at least ten times. The junction does not match germline at one end; this may be a read error. This sequence joins TRBV24-1 and TRBJ2-5; D remains unclear. CDR3 length: 13 amino acids. Per the germline V gene, CDR1 is KGHDR and CDR2 is SFDVKD. The CDR3 protein is CATSDRTSAVQHF. Here the CDR3 DNA reads TGTGCCACCAGTGACCGTACATCAGCAGTTCAGCACTTC.

This chain uses TRBV10-3 with TRBJ2-3; 7 bases map to TRBD1. The CDR3 is made up of 15 amino acids. Germline V gene sequence: CDR1 ENHRY, CDR2 SYGVKD. Trimming cost V 3 bases and J 2 bases; bases outside gene matches: 5. The CDR3 DNA is TGTGCCATCAGTGATCCGGGACAGTTCACAGATACGCAGTATTTT. Residues: CAISDPGQFTDTQYF.

This clonotype came up a few times. The genes are TRBV3-1 and TRBJ2-7; no definite D call. CDR1 and CDR2 (germline): LGHDT, YNNKEL (reference sequence). The CDR3 is 13 amino acids. V was shortened by 4 bases and J by 2 bases, with 9 bases between the two germline ends. The CDR3: CASSPERPYEQYF. In nucleotides, the CDR3 is TGTGCCAGCAGCCCAGAACGGCCCTACGAGCAGTACTTC.

The chain combines TRBV12-3 or TRBV12-4 with TRBJ2-5; 10 bases fit TRBD2. With V trimmed by 5 bases and J by 0 bases, 3 bases remained unmatched. This CDR3 is built from 15 residues. In nucleotides, the CDR3 is TGTGCCAGCAGTATGGGACTAGCGTACCAAGAGACCCAGTACTTC. Its translation is CASSMGLAYQETQYF.

CDR3 coding DNA: TGTGCCAGCAGCCTAGACTCCCAGGTTGAGCAGTTCTTC. Encoded protein: CASSLDSQVEQFF. The J gene is TRBJ2-1, the V gene TRBV5-6; D gene ambiguous. The CDR3 is 13 residues long. Germline CDR1 is SGHDT and CDR2 is YYEEEE. V lost 4 bases and J lost 9, with 14 bases in between. Drawing the rest from reference TRBV5-6 and TRBJ2-1, the complete variable domain is DAGVTQSPTHLIKTRGQQVTLRCSPKSGHDTVSWYQQALGQGPQFIFQYYEEEERQRGNFPDRFSGHQFPNYSSELNVNALLLGDSALYLCASSLDSQVEQFFGPGTRLTVL.

V and J are TRBV10-3 and TRBJ2-3; D not resolved. The germline V and J ends were trimmed by 0 bases and 2 bases, with 21 bases remaining between them. This CDR3 comprises 19 residues. Germline lookup yields CDR1 ENHRY and CDR2 SYGVKD. The chain's CDR3 is CAISESPVLLTVSTDTQYF. The CDR3 nucleotides are TGTGCCATCAGTGAGTCTCCCGTCCTTTTAACAGTTTCCACAGATACGCAGTATTTT.

The chain uses TRBV3-1 and TRBJ1-6; D remains ambiguous. Trimming pared 0 bases from V and 13 bases from J, leaving 13 bases between. The CDR3 is 14 amino acids. Germline CDR1 is LGHDT and CDR2 is YNNKEL (reference sequence). CDR3 sequence reads: CASSQDYSGSPLHF. The CDR3 DNA reads TGTGCCAGCAGCCAAGACTATTCGGGGTCCCCCCTCCACTTT.